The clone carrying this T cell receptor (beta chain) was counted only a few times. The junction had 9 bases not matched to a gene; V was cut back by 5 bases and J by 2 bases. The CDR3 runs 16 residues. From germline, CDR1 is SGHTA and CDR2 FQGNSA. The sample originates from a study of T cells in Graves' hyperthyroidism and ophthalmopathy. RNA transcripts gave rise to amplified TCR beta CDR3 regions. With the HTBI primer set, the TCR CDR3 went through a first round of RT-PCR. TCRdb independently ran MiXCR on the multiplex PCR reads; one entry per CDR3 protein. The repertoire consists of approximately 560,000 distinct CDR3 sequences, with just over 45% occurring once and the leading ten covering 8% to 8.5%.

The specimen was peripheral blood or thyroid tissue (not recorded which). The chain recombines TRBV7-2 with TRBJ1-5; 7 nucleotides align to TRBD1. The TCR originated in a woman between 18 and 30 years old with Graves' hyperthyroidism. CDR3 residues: CASSPYRGTGNQPQHF. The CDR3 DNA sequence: TGTGCCAGCAGCCCCTACAGGGGAACGGGCAATCAGCCCCAGCATTTT.